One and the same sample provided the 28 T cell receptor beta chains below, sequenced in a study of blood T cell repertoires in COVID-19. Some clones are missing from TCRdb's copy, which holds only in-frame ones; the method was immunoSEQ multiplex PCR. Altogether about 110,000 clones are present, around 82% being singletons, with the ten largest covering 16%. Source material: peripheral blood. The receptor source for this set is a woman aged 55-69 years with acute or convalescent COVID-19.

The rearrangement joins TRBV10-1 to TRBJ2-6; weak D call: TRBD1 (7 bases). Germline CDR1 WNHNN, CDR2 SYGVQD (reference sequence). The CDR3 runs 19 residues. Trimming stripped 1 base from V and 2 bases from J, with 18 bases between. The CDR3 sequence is CASSECRTGGIPGANVLTF. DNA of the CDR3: TGCGCCAGCAGTGAGTGCAGGACAGGAGGGATACCTGGGGCCAACGTCCTGACTTTC.

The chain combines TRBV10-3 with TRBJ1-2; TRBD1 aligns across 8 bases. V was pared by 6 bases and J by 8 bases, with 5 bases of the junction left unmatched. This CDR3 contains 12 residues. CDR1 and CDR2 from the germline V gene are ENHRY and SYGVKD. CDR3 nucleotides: TGTGCCATCAGGGGAACAGGGGGAGGCTACACCTTC. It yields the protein CAIRGTGGGYTF.

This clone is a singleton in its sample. The CDR3 is CASSQVGGSTEAFF. CDR3 DNA: TGTGCCAGCAGCCAAGTGGGGGGGAGCACTGAAGCTTTCTTT. The chain combines TRBV3-1 (or the pseudogene TRBV3-2) with TRBJ1-1, with a tentative D call TRBD1 (5 bases). This CDR3 comprises 14 residues. From germline, CDR1 is LGHDT and CDR2 YNNKEL (reference sequence). V was trimmed by 1 base and J by 4 bases, leaving 10 bases between them.

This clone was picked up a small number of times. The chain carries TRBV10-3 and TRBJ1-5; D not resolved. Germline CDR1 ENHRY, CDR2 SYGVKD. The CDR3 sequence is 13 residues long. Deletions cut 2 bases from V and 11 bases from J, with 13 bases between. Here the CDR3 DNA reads TGTGCCATCAGTGAGGCCGCCTCTCCGGCCCAGCATTTT. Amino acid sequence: CAISEAASPAQHF.

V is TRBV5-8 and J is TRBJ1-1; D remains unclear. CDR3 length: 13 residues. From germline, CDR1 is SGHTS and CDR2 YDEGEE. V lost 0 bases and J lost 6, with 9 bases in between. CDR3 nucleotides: TGTGCCAGCAGCTTGGGCGGGATCGCTGAAGCTTTCTTT. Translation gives CASSLGGIAEAFF.

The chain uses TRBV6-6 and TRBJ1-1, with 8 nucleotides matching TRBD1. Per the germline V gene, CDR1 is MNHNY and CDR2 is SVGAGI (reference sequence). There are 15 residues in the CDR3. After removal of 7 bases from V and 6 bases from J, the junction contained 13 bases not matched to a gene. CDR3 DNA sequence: TGTGCCAGCACCTACCCCACCTCAGGGGGCCCTGAAGCTTTCTTT. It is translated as CASTYPTSGGPEAFF.

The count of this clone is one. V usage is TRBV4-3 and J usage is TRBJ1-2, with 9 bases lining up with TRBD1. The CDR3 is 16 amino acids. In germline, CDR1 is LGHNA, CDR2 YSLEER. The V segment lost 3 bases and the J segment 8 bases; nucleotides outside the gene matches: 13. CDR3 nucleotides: TGCGCCAGCAGCCAGGATCTAGCCAGGACAGGGGTCGGCTACACCTTC. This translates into CASSQDLARTGVGYTF.

The CDR3 nucleotides are TGTGCCAGCAGCGTAGGAACGGGGTCTACGGGTGGCTACACCTTC. Translation gives CASSVGTGSTGGYTF. This chain links TRBV9 with TRBJ1-2; no clear D gene. Germline V gives CDR1 SGDLS, CDR2 YYNGEE. This CDR3 has 15 amino acids. V lost 0 bases and J 7 bases, leaving 16 bases between the germline ends.

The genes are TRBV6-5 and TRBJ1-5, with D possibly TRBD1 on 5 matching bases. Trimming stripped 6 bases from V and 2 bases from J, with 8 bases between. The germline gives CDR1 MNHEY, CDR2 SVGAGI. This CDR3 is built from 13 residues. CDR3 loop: CASRGARNQPQHF. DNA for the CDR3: TGTGCCAGCAGAGGGGCGCGCAATCAGCCCCAGCATTTT.

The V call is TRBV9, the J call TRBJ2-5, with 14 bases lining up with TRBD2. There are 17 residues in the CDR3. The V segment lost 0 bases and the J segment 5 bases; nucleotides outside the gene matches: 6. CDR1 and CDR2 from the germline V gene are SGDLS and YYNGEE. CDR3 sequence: CASSVDGTSGSYETQYF. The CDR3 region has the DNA TGTGCCAGCAGCGTAGATGGGACTAGCGGGAGTTATGAGACCCAGTACTTC.

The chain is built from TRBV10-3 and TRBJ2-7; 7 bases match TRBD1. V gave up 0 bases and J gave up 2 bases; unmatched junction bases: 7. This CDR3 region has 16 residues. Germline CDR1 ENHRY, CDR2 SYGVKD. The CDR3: CAISESGGGYAYEQYF. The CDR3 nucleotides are TGTGCCATCAGTGAGTCAGGGGGCGGTTATGCCTACGAGCAGTACTTC.

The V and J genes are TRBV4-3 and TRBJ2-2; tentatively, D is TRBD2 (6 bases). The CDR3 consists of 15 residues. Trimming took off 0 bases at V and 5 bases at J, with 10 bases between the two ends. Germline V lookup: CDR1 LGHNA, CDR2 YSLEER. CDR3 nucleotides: TGCGCCAGCAGCCAAGATGGGGCGGGGACCGGGGAGCTGTTTTTT. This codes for CASSQDGAGTGELFF.

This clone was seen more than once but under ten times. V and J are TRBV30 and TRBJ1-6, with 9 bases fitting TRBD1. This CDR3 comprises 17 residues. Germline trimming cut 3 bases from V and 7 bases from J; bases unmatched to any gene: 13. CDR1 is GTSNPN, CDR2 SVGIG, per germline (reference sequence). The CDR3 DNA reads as TGTGCCTGGAGGAAACTGTCGGGACAGGGTTGGAATTCACCCCTCCACTTT. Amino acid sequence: CAWRKLSGQGWNSPLHF.

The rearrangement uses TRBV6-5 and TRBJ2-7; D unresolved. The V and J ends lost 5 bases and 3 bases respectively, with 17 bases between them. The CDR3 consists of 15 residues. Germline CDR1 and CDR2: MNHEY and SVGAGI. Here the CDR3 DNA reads TGTGCCAGCAGTCCTGACACCACAGCATTCTACGAGCAGTACTTC. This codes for CASSPDTTAFYEQYF.

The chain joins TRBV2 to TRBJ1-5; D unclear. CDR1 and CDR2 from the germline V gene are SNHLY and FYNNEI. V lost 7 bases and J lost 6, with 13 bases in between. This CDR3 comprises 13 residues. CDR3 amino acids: CASTFRGGQPQHF. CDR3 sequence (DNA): TGTGCCAGCACTTTTCGGGGAGGTCAGCCCCAGCATTTT.

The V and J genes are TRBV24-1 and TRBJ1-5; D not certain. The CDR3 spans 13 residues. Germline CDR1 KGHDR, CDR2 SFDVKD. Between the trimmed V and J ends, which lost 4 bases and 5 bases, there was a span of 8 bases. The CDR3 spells CATSDGVHQPQHF. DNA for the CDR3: TGTGCCACCAGTGACGGGGTTCATCAGCCCCAGCATTTT.

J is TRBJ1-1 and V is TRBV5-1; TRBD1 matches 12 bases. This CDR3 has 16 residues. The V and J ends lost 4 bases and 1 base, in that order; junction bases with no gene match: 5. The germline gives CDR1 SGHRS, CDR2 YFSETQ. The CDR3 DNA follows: TGCGCCAGCAGCCCTGGGACAGGGGGCACGAACACTGAAGCTTTCTTT. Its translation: CASSPGTGGTNTEAFF.

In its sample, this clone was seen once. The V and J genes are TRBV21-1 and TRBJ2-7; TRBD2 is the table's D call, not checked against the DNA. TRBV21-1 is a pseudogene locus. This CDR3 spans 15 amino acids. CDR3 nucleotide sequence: TGTGCCAGCAGCAAATCCCGGACTGAATCCTACGAGCAGTACTTC. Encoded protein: CASSKSRTESYEQYF.

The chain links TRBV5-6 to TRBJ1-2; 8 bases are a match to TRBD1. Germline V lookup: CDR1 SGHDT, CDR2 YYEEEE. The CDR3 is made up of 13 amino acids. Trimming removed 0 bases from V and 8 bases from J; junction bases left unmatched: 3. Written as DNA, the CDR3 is TGTGCCAGCAGCTTGGTGACAGGGGACGGCTACACCTTC. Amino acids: CASSLVTGDGYTF.

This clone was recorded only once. The CDR3 DNA reads TGCGCCAGCAGCCACCAAGGGGTTTCACCCCTCCACTTT. It codes for CASSHQGVSPLHF. The V gene is TRBV4-1, the J gene TRBJ1-6; a weak D match, TRBD1 (5 bases). Germline V gene sequence: CDR1 MGHRA, CDR2 YSYEKL. The V and J ends lost 3 bases and 9 bases respectively, with 9 bases between them. The CDR3 covers 13 residues.

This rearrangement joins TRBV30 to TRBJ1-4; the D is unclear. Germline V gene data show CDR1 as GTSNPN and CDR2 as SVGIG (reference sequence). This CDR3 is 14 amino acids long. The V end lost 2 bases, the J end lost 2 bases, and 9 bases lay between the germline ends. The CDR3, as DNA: TGTGCCTGGAGTAAGACACTGACTAATGAAAAACTGTTTTTT. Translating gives CAWSKTLTNEKLFF.

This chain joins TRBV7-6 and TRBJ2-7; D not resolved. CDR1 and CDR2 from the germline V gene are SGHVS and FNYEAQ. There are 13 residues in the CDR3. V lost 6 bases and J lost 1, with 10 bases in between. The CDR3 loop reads CASSPSPSYEQYF. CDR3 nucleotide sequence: TGTGCCAGCAGTCCGAGCCCTTCCTACGAGCAGTACTTC.

Here the CDR3 DNA reads TGTGCCAGCAGTGAAGGTTGGGGGGACTATGGCTACACCTTC. Its protein product is CASSEGWGDYGYTF. The chain carries TRBV6-1 and TRBJ1-2, with TRBD1 as a possible D gene (5 bases). Per the germline V gene, CDR1 is MNHNS and CDR2 is SASEGT. The CDR3 sequence is 14 residues long. Trimming removed 1 base at V and 3 bases at J, with 9 bases between.

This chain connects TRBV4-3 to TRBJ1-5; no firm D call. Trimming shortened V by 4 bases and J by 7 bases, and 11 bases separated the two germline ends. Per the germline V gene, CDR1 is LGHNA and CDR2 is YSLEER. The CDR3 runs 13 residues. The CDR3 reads CASSRTTRQPQHF. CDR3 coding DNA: TGCGCCAGCAGCCGAACAACAAGACAGCCCCAGCATTTT.

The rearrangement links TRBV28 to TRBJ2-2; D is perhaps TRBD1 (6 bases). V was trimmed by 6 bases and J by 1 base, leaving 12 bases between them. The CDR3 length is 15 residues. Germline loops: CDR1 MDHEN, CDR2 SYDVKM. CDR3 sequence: CASSRQALNTGELFF. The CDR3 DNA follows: TGTGCCAGCAGCCGACAGGCCCTGAACACCGGGGAGCTGTTTTTT.

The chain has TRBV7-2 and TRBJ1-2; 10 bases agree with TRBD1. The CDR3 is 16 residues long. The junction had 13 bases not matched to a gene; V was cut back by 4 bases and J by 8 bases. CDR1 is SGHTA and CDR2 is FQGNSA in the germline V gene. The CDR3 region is CASSSRGGDRGRGYTF. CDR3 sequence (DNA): TGTGCCAGCAGCTCTAGGGGAGGGGACAGGGGAAGAGGCTACACCTTC.

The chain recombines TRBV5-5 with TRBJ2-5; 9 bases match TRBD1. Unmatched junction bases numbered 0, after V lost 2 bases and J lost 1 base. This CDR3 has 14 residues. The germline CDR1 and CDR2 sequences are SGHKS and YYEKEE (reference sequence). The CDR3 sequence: CASSLQGAQETQYF. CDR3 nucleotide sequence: TGTGCCAGCAGCTTACAGGGGGCCCAAGAGACCCAGTACTTC.

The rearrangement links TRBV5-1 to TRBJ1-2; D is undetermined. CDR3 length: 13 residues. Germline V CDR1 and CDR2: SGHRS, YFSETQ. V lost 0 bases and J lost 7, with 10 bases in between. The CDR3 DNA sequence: TGCGCCAGCAGCTTGGCCAATAGAGGTGGCTACACCTTC. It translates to CASSLANRGGYTF.